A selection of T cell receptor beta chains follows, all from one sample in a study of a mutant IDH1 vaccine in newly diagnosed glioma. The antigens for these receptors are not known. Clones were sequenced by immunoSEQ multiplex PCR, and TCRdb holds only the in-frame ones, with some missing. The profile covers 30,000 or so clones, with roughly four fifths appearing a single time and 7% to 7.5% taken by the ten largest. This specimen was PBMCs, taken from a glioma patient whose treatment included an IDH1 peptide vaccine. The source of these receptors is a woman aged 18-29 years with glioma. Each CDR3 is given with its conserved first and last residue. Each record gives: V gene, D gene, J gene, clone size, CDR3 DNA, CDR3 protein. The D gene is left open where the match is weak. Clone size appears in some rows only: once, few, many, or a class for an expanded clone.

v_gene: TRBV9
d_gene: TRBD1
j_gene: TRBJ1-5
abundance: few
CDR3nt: TGTGCCAGCAGCGTCGGCAGGGGGAATCAGCCCCAGCATTTT
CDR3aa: CASSVGRGNQPQHF

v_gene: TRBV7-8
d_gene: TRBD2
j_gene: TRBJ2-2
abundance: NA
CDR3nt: TGTGCCAGCAGCCACGGACTAGGCGCCGGGGAGCTGTTTTTT
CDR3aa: CASSHGLGAGELFF

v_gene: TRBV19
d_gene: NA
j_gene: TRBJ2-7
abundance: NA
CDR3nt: TGTGCCAGCGGGACGGGGAGCTACGAGCAGTACTTC
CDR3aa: CASGTGSYEQYF

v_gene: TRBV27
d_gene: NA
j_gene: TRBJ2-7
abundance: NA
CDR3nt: TGTGCCAGCAGTACGGGACTCCGATCCTACGAGCAGTACTTC
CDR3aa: CASSTGLRSYEQYF

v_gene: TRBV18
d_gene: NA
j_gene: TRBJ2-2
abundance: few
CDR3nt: TGTGCCAGCTCACCAGGGACCGGGGAGCTGTTTTTT
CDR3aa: CASSPGTGELFF

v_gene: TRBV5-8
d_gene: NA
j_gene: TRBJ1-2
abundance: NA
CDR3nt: TGTGCCAGCAGCTTGCGGGCATCCGACTATGGCTACACCTTC
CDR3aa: CASSLRASDYGYTF

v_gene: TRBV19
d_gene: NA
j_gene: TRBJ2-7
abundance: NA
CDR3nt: TGTGCCAGTAGTTATGCTCCGGGACGGAGCTACGAGCAGTACTTC
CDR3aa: CASSYAPGRSYEQYF

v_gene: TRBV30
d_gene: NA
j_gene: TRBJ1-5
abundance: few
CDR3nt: TGTGCCTGGAGTAAGGGGTCTGATAGCAATCAGCCCCAGCATTTT
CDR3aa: CAWSKGSDSNQPQHF

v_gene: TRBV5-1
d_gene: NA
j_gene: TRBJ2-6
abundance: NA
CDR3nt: TGCGCCAGCAGCGGCAGGGTCTCCGGGGCCAACGTCCTGACTTTC
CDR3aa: CASSGRVSGANVLTF

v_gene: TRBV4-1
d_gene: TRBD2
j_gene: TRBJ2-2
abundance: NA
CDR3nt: TGCGCCAGCAGCCGACTAGCGGGGGGCGACACCGGGGAGCTGTTTTTT
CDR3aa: CASSRLAGGDTGELFF

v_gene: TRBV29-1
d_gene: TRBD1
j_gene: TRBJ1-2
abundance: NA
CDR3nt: TGCAGCGGATTGGGACAGAGTGGCTACACCTTC
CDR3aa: CSGLGQSGYTF

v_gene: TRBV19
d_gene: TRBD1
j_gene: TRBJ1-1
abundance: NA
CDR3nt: TGTGCCAGTAGTCCACTCTCCTCGGGACAGAGGAACACTGAAGCTTTCTTT
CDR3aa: CASSPLSSGQRNTEAFF

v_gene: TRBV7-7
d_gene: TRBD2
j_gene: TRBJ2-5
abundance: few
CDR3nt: TGTGCTAGCAGCAGACGAGCGGGAGGGGGAGAGACCCAGTACTTC
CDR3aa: CASSRRAGGGETQYF

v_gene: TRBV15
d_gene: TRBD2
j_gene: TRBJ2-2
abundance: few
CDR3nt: TGTGCCACGGGGAGGGGCATCTCCGCCGGGGAGCTGTTTTTT
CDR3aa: CATGRGISAGELFF

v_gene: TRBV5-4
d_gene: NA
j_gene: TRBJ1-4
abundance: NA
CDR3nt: TGTGCCAGCAGCTTGTCCGGGGTTGAAAAACTGTTTTTT
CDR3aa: CASSLSGVEKLFF

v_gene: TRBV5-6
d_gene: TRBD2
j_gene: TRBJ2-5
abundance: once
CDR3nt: TGTGCCAGCAGCCCCCCCGAGGGACTAGCGGAAGAGACCCAGTACTTC
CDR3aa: CASSPPEGLAEETQYF

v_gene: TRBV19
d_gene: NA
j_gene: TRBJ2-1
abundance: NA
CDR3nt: TGTGCCATCAGACGGGGGCCGGGCGGTGAGCAGTTCTTC
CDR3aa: CAIRRGPGGEQFF

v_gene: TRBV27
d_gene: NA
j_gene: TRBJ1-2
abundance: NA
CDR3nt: TGTGCCAGCAGCCAAAAGACAGTAGGAGGTACTAACTATGGCTACACCTTC
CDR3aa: CASSQKTVGGTNYGYTF

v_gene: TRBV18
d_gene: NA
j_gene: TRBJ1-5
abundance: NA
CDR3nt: TGTGCCAGCTCACCAAATACAGGTCAGCCCCAGCATTTT
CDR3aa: CASSPNTGQPQHF

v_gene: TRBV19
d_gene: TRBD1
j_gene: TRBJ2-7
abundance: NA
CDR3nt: TGTGCCAGTAGTCCCCGGGACAGGGCCCTTATGTACGAGCAGTACTTC
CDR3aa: CASSPRDRALMYEQYF

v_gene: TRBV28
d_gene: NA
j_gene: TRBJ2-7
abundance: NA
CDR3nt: TGTGCCAGCGCATATGGGGGACAAGCCTCCTACGAGCAGTACTTC
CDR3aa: CASAYGGQASYEQYF

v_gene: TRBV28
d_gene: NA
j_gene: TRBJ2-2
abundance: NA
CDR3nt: TGTGCCAGCAGGGTAACAGGGCCGAACACCGGGGAGCTGTTTTTT
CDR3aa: CASRVTGPNTGELFF

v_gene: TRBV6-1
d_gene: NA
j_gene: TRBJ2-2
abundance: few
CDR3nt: TGTGCCAGCAGTGGAATTGAAGAGACCGGGGAGCTGTTTTTT
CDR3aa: CASSGIEETGELFF

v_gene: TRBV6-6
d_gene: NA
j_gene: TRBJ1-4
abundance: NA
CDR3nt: TGTGCCAGCAGTATAAGGGGGAATGAAAAACTGTTTTTT
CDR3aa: CASSIRGNEKLFF

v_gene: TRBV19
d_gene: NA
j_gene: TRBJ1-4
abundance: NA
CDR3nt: TGTGCCAGTAGTTCGTCCTCTCTAGGAGAACTGTTTTTT
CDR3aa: CASSSSSLGELFF

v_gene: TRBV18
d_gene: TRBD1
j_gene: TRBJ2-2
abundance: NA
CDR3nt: TGTGCCAGCTCAAGACCCGGGACAGGGTATACCGGGGAGCTGTTTTTT
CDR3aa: CASSRPGTGYTGELFF

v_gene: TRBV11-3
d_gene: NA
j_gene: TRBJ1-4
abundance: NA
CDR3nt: TGTGCCAGCAGCTTAGGGACCCGGACAGACAAAGAAAAACTGTTTTTT
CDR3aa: CASSLGTRTDKEKLFF

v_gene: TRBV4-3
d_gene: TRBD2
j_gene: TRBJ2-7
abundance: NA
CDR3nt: TGCGCCAGCAGCCTGTCTAGCGGGGAGGCCTACGAGCAGTACTTC
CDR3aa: CASSLSSGEAYEQYF

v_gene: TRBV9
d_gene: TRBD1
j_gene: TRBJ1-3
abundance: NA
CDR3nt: TGTGCCAGCAGCCCGGGACAGGGGTCTGCTGGAAACACCATATATTTT
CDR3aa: CASSPGQGSAGNTIYF